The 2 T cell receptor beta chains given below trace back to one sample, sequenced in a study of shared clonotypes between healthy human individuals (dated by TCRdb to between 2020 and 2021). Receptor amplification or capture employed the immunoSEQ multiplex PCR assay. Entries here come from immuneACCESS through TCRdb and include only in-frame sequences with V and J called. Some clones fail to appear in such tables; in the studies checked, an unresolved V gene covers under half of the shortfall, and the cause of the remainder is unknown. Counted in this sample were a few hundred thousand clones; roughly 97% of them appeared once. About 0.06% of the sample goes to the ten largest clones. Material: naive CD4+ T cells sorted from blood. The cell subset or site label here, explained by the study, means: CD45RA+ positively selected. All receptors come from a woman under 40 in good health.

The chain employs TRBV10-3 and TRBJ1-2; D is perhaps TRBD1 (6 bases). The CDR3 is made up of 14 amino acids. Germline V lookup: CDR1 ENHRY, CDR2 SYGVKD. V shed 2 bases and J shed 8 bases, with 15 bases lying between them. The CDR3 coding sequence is TGTGCCATCAGTGAGCAACGTGGACAGCCCGGCTACACCTTC. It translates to CAISEQRGQPGYTF.

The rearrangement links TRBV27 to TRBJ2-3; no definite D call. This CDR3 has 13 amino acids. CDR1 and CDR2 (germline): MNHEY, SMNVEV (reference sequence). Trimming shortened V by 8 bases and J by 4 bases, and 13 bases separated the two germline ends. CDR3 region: CASGSGAADTQYF. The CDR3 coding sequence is TGTGCCAGCGGAAGTGGAGCAGCAGATACGCAGTATTTT.